The entry that follows covers one T cell receptor (beta chain) sequence. No antigen is known for it. The data were taken from a study of identifying expanded T cells in peripheral blood. Overall study results and limits: Clone count variance between roughly two-week samples rose with total template count. Technical replicates showed around 1.2 changed clones; around two weeks roughly 16; four weeks 19.

Here immunoSEQ multiplex PCR was the method, and the copy in TCRdb shows in-frame clones only, minus some. The sample includes around 57,000 clones, around 87% of them seen just once. This CDR3 spans 13 amino acids. Germline loops: CDR1 LNHDA, CDR2 SQIVND (reference sequence). V lost 10 bases, J lost 0 bases, and 10 bases lay in between. Collection occurred without any documented infections or immune events in donors. The sample comprised blood. The clonotype comes from a person aged 18 to 75 in good health. V gene TRBV19 combines with J gene TRBJ1-5; D not certain. CDR3: CATRTVSNQPQHF. The DNA for the CDR3 is TGTGCCACAAGGACGGTTAGCAATCAGCCCCAGCATTTT.